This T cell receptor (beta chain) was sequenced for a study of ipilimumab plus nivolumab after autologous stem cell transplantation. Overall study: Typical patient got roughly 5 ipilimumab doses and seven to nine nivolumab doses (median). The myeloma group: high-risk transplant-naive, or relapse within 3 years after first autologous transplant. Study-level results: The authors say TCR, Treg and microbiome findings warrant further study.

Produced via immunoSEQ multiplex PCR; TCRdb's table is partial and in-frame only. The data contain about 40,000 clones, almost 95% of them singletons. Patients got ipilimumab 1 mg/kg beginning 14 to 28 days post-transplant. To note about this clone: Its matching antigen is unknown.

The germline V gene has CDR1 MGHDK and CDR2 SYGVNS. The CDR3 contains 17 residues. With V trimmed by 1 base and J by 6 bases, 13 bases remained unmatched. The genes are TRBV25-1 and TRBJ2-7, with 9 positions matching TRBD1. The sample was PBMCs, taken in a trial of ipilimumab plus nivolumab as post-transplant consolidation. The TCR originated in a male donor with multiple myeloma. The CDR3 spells CASSEFTYAGQGTEQYF. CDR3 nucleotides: TGTGCCAGCAGTGAATTCACATACGCCGGACAGGGGACCGAGCAGTACTTC.